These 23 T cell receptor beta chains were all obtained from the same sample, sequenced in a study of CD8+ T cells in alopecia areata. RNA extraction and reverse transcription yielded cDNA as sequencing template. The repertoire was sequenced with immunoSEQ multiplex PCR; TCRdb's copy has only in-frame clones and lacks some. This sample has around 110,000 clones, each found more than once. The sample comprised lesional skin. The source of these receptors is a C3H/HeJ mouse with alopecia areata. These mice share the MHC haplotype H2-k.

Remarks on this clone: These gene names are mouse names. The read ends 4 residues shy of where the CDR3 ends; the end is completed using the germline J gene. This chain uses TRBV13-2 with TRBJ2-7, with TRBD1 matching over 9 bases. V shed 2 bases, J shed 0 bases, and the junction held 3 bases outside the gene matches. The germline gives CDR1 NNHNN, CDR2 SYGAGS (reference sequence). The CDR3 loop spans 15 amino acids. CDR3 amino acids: CASGERGQGSYEQYF. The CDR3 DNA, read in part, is TGTGCCAGCGGTGAACGGGGACAGGGCTCCTAT.

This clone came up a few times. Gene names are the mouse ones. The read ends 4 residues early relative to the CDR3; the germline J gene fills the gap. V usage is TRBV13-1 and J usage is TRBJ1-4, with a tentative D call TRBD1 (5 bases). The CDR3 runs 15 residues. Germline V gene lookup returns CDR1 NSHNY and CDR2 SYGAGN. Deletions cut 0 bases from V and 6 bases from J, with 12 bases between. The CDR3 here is CASSDVQGSHERLFF. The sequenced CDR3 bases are TGTGCCAGCAGTGATGTCCAGGGAAGTCACGAA.

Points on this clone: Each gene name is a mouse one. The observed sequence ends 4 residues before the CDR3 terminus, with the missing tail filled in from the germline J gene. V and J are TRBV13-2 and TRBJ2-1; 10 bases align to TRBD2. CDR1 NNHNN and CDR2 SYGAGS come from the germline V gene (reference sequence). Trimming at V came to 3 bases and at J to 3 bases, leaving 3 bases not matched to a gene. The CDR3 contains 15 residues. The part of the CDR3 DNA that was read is TGTGCCAGCGGTGGCCGGGACTGGGGCTATGCT. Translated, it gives CASGGRDWGYA. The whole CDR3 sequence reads CASGGRDWGYAEQFF.

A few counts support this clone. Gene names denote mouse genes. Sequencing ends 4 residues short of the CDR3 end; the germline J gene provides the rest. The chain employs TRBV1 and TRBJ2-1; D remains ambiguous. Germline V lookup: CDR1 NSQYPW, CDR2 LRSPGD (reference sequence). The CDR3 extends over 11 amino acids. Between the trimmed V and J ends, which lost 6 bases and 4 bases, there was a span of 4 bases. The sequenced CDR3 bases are TGCACCTGCAGACAGTATGCT. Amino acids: CTCRQYA. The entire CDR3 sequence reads CTCRQYAEQFF.

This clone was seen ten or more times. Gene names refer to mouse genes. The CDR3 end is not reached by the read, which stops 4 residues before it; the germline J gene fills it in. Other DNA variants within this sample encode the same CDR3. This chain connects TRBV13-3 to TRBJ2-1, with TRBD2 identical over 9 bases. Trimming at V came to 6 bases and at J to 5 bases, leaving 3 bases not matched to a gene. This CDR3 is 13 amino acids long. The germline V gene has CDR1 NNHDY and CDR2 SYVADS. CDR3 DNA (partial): TGTGCCAGCACGACTGGGGGACATGCT. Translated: CASTTGGHA. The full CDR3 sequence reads CASTTGGHAEQFF.

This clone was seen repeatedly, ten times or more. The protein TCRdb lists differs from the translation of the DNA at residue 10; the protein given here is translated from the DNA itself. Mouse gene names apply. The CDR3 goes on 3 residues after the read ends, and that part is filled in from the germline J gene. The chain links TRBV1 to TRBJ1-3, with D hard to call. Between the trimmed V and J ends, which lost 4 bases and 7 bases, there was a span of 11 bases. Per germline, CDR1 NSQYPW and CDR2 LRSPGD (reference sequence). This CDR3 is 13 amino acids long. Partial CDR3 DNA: TGCACCTGCAGTGGACCACAAGGGAATACG. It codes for CTCSGPQGNT. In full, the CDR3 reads CTCSGPQGNTLYF.

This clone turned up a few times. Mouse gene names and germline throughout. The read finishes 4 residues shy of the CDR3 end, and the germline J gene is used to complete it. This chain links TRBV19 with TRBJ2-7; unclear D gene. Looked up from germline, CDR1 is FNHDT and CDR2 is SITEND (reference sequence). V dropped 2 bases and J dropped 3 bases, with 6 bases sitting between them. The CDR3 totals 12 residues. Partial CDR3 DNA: TGTGCCAGCAGTATTTTTGTCTAT. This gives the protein CASSIFVY. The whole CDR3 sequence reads CASSIFVYEQYF.

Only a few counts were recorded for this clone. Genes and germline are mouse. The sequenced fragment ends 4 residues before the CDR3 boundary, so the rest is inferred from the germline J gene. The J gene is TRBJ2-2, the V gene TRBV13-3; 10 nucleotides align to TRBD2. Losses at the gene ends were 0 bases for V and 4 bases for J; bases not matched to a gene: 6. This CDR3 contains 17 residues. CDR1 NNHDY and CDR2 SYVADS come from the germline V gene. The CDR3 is CASSDDGLGGRTGQLYF. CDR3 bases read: TGTGCCAGCAGTGATGATGGGCTGGGGGGGCGCACCGGG.

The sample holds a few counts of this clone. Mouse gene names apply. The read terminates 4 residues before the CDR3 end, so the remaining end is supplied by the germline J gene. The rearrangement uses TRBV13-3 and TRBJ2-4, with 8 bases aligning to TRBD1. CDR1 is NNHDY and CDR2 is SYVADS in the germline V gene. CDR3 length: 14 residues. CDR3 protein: CASSDGRGLNTLYF. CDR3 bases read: TGTGCCAGCAGTGATGGCAGGGGGCTAAAC.

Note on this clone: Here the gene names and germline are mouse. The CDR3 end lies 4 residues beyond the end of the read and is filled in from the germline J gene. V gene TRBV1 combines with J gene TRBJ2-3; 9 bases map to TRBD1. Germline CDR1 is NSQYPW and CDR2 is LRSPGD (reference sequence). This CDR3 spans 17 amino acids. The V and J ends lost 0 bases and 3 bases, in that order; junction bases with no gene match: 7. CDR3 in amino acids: CTCSAEGQGGAAETLYF. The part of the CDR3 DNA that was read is TGCACCTGCAGTGCAGAGGGACAGGGAGGAGCGGCAGAA.

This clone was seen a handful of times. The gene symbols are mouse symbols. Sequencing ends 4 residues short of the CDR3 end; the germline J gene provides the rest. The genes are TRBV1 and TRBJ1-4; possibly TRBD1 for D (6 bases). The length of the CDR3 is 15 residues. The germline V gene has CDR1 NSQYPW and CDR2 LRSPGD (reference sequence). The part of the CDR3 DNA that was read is TGCACCTGCAGTGCAGGCGGGGGGGCGAGCGAA. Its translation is CTCSAGGGASE. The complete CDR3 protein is CTCSAGGGASERLFF.

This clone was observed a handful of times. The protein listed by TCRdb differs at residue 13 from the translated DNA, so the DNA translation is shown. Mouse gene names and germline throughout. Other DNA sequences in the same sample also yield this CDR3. CDR3 region: CTCSAPGQYSGNTLYF. The DNA read from the CDR3 is TGCACCTGCAGTGCTCCGGGACAGTATTCTGGAAATACG. This chain connects TRBV1 to TRBJ1-3; 7 bases fit TRBD1. The observed sequence ends 3 residues before the CDR3 terminus, with the missing tail filled in from the germline J gene. Germline V CDR1 and CDR2: NSQYPW, LRSPGD (reference sequence). V lost 3 bases, J lost 0 bases, and 5 bases stayed unmatched. The CDR3 runs to 16 residues.

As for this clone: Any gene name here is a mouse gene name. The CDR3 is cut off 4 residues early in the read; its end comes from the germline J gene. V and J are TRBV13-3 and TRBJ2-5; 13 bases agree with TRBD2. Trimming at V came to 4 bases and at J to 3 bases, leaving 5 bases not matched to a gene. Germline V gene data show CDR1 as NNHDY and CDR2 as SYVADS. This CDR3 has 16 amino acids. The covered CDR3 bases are TGTGCCAGCAGTCGGACTGGGGGGGCGCGACAAGAC. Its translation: CASSRTGGARQD. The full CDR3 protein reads CASSRTGGARQDTQYF.

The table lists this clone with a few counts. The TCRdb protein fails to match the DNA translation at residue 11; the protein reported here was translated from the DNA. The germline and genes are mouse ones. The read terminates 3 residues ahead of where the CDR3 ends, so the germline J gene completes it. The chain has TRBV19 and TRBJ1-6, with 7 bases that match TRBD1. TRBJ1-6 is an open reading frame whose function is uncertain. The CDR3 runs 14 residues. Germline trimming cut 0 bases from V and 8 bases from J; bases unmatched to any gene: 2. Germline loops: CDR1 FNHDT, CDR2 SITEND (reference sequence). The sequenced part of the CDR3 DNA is TGTGCCAGCAGTATAGGAGGGGGCGATTCGCCC. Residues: CASSIGGGDSP. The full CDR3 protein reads CASSIGGGDSPLYF.

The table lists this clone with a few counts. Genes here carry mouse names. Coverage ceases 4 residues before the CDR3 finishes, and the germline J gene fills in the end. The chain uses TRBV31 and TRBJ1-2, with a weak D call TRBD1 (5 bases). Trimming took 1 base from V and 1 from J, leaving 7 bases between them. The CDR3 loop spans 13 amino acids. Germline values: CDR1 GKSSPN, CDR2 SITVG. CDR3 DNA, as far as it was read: TGTGCCTGGAGTCCCAGGGTAAACTCC. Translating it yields CAWSPRVNS. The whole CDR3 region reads CAWSPRVNSDYTF.

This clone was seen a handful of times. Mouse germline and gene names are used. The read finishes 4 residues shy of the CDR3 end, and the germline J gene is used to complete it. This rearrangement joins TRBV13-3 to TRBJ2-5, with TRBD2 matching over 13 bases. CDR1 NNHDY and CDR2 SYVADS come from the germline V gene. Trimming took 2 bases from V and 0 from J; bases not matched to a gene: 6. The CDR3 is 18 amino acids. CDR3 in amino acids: CASSDPGTGGVNQDTQYF. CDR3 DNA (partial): TGTGCCAGCAGTGACCCCGGGACTGGGGGGGTTAACCAAGAC.

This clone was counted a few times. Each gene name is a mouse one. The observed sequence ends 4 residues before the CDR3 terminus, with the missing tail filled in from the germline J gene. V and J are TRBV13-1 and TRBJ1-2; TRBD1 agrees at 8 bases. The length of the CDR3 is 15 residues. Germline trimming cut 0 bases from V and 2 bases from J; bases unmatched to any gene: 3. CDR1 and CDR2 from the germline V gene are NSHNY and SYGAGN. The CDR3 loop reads CASSDANRGNSDYTF. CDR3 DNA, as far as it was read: TGTGCCAGCAGTGATGCAAACAGGGGGAACTCC.

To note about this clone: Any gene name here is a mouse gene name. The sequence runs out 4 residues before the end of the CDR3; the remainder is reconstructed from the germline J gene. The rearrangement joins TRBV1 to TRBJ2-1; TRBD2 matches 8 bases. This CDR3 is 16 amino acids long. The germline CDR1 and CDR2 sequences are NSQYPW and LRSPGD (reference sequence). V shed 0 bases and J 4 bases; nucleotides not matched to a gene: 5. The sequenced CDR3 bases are TGCACCTGCAGTGCAGAGCTGGGGGGTTTTTATGCT. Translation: CTCSAELGGFYA. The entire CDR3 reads CTCSAELGGFYAEQFF.

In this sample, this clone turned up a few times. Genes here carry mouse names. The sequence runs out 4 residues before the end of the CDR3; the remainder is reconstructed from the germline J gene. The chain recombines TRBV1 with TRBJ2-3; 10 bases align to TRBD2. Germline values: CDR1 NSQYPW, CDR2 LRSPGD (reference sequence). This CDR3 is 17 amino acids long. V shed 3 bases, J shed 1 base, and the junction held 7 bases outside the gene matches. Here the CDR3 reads CTCSAVDWGVGAETLYF. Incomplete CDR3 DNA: TGCACCTGCAGTGCGGTTGACTGGGGGGTGGGTGCAGAA. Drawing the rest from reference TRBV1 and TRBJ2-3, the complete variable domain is VTLLEQNPRWRLVPRGQAVNLRCILKNSQYPWMSWYQQDLQKQLQWLFTLRSPGDKEVKSLPGADYLATRVTDTELRLQVANMSQGRTLYCTCSAVDWGVGAETLYFGSGTRLTVL.

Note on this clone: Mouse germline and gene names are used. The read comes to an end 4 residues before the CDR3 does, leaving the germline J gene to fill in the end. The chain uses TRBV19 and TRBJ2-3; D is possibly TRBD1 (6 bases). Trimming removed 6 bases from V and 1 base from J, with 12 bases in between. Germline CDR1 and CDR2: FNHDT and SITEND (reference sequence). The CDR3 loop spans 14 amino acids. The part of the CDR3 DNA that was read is TGTGCCAGCAAAACAGGGAAGGGTGCAGAA. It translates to CASKTGKGAE. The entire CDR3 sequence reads CASKTGKGAETLYF. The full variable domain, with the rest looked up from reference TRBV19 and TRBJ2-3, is GGIITQTPKFLIGQEGQKLTLKCQQNFNHDTMYWYRQDSGKGLRLIYYSITENDLQKGDLSEGYDASREKKSSFSLTVTSAQKNEMAVFLCASKTGKGAETLYFGSGTRLTVL.

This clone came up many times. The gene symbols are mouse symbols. The part of the CDR3 DNA that was read is TGCACCTGCAGTGCAGTCTGGGGGGGCAGATATGCT. Translating it yields CTCSAVWGGRYA. The entire CDR3 is CTCSAVWGGRYAEQFF. This rearrangement joins TRBV1 to TRBJ2-1; TRBD2 matches 10 bases. The read finishes 4 residues shy of the CDR3 end, and the germline J gene is used to complete it. Germline V gene lookup returns CDR1 NSQYPW and CDR2 LRSPGD (reference sequence). V was pared by 1 base and J by 4 bases, with 4 bases of the junction left unmatched. CDR3 length: 16 residues.

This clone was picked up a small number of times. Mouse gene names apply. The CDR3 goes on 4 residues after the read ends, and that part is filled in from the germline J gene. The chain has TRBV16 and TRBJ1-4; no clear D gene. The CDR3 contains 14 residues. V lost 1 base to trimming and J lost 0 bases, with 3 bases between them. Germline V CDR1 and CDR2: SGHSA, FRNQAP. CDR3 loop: CASSLAFSNERLFF. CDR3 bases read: TGTGCAAGCAGCTTAGCCTTTTCCAACGAA.

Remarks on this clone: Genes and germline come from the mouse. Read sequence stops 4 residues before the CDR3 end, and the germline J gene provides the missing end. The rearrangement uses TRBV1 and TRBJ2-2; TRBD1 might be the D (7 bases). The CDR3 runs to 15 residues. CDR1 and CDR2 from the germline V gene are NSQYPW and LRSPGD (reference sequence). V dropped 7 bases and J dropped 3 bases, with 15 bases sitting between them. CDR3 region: CTCNERGRDTGQLYF. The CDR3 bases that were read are TGCACCTGCAATGAGAGGGGGCGGGACACCGGG.